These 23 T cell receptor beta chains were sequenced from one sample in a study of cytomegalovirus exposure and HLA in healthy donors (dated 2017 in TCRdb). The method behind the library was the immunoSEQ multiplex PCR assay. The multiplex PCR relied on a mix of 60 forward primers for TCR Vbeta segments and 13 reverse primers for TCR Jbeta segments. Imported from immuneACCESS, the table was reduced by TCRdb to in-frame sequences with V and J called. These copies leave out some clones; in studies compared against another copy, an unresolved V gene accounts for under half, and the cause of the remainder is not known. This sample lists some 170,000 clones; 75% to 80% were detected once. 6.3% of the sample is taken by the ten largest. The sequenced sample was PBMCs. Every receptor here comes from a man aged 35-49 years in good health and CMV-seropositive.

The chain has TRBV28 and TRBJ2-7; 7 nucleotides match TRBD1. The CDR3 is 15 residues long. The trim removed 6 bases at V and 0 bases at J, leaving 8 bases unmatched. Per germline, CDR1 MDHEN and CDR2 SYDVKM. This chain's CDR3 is CASSYEGGHSYEQYF. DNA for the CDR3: TGTGCCAGCAGCTACGAAGGGGGCCACTCCTACGAGCAGTACTTC. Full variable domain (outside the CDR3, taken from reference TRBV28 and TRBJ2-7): DVKVTQSSRYLVKRTGEKVFLECVQDMDHENMFWYRQDPGLGLRLIYFSYDVKMKEKGDIPEGYSVSREKKERFSLILESASTNQTSMYLCASSYEGGHSYEQYFGPGTRLTVT.

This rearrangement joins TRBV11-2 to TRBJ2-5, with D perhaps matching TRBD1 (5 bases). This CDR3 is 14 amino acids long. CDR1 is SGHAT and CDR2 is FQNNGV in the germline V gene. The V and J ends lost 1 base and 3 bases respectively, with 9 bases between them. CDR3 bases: TGTGCCAGCAGCTTAGTTCTCAGGGAAGAGACCCAGTACTTC. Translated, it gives CASSLVLREETQYF.

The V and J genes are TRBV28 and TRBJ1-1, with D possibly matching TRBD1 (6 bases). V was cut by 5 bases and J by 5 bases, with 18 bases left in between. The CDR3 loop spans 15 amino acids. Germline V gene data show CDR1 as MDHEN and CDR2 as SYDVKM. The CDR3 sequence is CASSPHRVSGTEAFF. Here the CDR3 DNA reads TGTGCCAGCAGTCCCCACAGGGTATCGGGGACTGAAGCTTTCTTT.

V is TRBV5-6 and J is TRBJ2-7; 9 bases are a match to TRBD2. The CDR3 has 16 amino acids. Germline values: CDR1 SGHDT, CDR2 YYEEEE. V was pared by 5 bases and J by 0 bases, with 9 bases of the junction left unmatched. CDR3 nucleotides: TGTGCCAGCAGGCGGGGGGGGCTAGCGTCCTCCTACGAGCAGTACTTC. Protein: CASRRGGLASSYEQYF. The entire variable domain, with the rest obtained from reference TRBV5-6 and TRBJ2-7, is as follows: DAGVTQSPTHLIKTRGQQVTLRCSPKSGHDTVSWYQQALGQGPQFIFQYYEEEERQRGNFPDRFSGHQFPNYSSELNVNALLLGDSALYLCASRRGGLASSYEQYFGPGTRLTVT.

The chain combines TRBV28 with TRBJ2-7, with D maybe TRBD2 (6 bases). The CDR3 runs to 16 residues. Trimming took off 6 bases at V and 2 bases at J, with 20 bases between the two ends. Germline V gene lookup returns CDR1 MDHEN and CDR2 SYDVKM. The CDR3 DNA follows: TGTGCCAGCAGCCCCGGGTCAGCGGGCCCTACCTACGAGCAGTACTTC. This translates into CASSPGSAGPTYEQYF.

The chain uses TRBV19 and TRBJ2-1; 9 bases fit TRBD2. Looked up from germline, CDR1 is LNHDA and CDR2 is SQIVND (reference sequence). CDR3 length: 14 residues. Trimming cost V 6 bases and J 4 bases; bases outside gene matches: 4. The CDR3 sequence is CASSTTSGYNEQFF. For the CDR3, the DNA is TGTGCCAGTAGCACGACTAGCGGATACAATGAGCAGTTCTTC.

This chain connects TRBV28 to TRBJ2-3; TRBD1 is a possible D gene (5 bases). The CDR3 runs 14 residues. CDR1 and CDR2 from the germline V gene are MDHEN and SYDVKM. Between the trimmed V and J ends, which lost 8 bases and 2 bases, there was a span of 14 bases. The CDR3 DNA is TGTGCCAGCCAGGGTACTTTCTCCACAGATACGCAGTATTTT. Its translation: CASQGTFSTDTQYF.

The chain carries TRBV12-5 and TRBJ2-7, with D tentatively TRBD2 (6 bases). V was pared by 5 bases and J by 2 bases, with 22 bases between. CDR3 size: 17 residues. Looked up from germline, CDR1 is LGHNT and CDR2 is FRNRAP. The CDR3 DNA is TGTGCTAGTGGTCTCCGCCGGGTGGGCGGGAACACCTACGAGCAGTACTTC. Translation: CASGLRRVGGNTYEQYF. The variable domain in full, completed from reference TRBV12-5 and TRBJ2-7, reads DARVTQTPRHKVTEMGQEVTMRCQPILGHNTVFWYRQTMMQGLELLAYFRNRAPLDDSGMPKDRFSAEMPDATLATLKIQPSEPRDSAVYFCASGLRRVGGNTYEQYFGPGTRLTVT.

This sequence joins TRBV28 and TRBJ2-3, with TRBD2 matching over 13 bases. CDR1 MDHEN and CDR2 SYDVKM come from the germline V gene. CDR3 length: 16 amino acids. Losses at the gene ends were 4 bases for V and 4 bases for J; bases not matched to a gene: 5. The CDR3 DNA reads TGTGCCAGCAGTTCAGGACTAGCGGGAGACTCAGATACGCAGTATTTT. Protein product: CASSSGLAGDSDTQYF. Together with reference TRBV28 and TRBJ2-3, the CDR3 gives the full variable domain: DVKVTQSSRYLVKRTGEKVFLECVQDMDHENMFWYRQDPGLGLRLIYFSYDVKMKEKGDIPEGYSVSREKKERFSLILESASTNQTSMYLCASSSGLAGDSDTQYFGPGTRLTVL.

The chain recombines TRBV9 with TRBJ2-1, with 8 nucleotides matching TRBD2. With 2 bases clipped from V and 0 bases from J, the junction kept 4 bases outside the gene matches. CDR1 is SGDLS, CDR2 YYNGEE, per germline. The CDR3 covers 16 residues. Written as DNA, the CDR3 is TGTGCCAGCAGCGTTAGCGGGGCGAGCTCCTACAATGAGCAGTTCTTC. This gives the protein CASSVSGASSYNEQFF.

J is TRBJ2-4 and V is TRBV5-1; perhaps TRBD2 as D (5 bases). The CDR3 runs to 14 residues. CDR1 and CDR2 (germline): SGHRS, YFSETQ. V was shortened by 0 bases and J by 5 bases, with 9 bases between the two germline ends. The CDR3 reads CASSLGAGENIQYF. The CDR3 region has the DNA TGCGCCAGCAGCTTGGGGGCGGGCGAAAACATTCAGTACTTC.

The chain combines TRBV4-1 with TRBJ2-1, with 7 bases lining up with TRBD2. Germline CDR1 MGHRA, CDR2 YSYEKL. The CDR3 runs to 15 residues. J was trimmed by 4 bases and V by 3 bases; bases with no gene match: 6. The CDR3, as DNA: TGCGCCAGCAGCCAGACCGGGACTAAGTACAATGAGCAGTTCTTC. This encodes CASSQTGTKYNEQFF.

Here the CDR3 DNA reads TGTGCCAGCAGCCCGACTAGCGGGAGTAACAATGAGCAGTTCTTC. It translates to CASSPTSGSNNEQFF. The V call is TRBV9, the J call TRBJ2-1; 12 bases agree with TRBD2. The CDR3 is 15 residues long. J lost 5 bases, V lost 4 bases, and 4 bases had no gene match. CDR1 and CDR2 from the germline V gene are SGDLS and YYNGEE.

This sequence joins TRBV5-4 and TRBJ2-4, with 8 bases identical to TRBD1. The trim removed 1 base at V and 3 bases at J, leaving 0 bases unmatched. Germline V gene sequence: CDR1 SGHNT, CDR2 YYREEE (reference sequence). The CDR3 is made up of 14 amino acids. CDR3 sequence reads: CASSLTGGKNIQYF. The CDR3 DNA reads TGTGCCAGCAGCTTGACAGGGGGCAAAAACATTCAGTACTTC. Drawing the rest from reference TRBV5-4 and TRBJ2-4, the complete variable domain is ETGVTQSPTHLIKTRGQQVTLRCSSQSGHNTVSWYQQALGQGPQFIFQYYREEENGRGNFPPRFSGLQFPNYSSELNVNALELDDSALYLCASSLTGGKNIQYFGAGTRLSVL.

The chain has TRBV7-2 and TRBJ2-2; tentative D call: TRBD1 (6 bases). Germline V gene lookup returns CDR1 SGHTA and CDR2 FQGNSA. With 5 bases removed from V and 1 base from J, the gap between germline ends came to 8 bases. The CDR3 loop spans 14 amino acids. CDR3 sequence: CASSTTGNTGELFF. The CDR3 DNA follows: TGTGCCAGCAGCACGACAGGGAACACCGGGGAGCTGTTTTTT.

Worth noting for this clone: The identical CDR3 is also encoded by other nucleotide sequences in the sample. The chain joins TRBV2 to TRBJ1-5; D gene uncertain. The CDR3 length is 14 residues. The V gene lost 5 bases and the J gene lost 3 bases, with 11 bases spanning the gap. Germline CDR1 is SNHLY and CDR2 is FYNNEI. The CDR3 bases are TGTGCCAGCAGTCTGACGGGTAACAATCAGCCCCAGCATTTT. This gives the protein CASSLTGNNQPQHF. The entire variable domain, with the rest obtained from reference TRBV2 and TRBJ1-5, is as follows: EPEVTQTPSHQVTQMGQEVILRCVPISNHLYFYWYRQILGQKVEFLVSFYNNEISEKSEIFDDQFSVERPDGSNFTLKIRSTKLEDSAMYFCASSLTGNNQPQHFGDGTRLSIL.

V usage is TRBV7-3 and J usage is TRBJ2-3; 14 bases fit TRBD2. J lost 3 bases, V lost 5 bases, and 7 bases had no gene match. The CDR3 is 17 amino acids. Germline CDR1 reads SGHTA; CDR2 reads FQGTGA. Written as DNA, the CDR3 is TGTGCCAGCAGCCCGACTAGCGGGAGGGCCGGGACAGATACGCAGTATTTT. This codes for CASSPTSGRAGTDTQYF.

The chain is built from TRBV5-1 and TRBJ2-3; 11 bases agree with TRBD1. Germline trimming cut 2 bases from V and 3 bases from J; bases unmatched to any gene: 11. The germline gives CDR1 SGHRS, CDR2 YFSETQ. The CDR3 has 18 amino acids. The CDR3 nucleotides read TGCGCCAGCAGCTTTGGACCGGGACAGGGGGGTCGAACAGATACGCAGTATTTT. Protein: CASSFGPGQGGRTDTQYF.

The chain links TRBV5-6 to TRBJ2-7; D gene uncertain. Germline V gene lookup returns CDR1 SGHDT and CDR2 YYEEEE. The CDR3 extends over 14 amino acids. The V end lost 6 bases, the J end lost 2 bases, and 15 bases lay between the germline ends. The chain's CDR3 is CASMNGLSTYEQYF. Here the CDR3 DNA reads TGTGCCAGCATGAATGGGCTGTCCACCTACGAGCAGTACTTC.

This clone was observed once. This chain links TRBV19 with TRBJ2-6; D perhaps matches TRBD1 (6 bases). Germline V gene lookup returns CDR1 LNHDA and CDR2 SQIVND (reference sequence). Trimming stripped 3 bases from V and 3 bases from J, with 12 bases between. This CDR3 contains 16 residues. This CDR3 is CASSIWGRSGANVLTF. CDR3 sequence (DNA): TGTGCCAGTAGTATCTGGGGGCGAAGTGGGGCCAACGTCCTGACTTTC.

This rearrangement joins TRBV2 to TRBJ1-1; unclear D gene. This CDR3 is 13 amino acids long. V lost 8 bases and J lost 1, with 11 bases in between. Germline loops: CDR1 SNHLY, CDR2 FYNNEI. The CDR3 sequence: CASGGVSNTEAFF. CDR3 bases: TGTGCCAGCGGCGGGGTTTCGAACACTGAAGCTTTCTTT.

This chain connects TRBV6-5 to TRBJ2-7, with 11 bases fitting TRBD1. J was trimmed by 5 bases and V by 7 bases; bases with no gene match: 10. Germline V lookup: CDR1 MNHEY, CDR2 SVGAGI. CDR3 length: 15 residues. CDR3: CASTPGQGVSHEQYF. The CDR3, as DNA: TGTGCCAGCACCCCGGGACAGGGGGTTTCCCACGAGCAGTACTTC.

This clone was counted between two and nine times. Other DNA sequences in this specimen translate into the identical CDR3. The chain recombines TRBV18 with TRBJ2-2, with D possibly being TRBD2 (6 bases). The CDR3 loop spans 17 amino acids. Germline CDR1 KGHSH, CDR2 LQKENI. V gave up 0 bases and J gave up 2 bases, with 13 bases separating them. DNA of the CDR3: TGTGCCAGCTCACCACCCAACCGGGACTTAAACACCGGGGAGCTGTTTTTT. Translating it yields CASSPPNRDLNTGELFF.